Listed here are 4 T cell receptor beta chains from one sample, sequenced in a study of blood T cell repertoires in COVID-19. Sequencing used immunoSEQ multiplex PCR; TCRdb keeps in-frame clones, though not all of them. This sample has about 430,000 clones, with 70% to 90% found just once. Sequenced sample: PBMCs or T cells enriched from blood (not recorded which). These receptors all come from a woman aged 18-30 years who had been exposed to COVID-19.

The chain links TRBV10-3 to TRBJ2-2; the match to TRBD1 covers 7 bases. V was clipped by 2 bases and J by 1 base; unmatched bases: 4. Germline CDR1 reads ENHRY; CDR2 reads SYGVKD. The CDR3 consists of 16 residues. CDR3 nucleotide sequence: TGTGCCATCAGTGAGAACCGACAGGGGAACACCGGGGAGCTGTTTTTT. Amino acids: CAISENRQGNTGELFF.

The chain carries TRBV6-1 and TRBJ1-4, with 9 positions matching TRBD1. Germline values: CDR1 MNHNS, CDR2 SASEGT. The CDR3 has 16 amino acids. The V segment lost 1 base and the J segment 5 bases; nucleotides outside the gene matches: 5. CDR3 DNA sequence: TGTGCCAGCAGTGAAGTGGGACAGGGTTCGAATGAAAAACTGTTTTTT. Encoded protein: CASSEVGQGSNEKLFF.

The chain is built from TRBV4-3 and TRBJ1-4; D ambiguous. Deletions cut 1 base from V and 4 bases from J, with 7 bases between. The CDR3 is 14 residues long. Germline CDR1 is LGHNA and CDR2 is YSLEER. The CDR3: CASSQVGSNEKLFF. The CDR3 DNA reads TGCGCCAGCAGCCAAGTGGGCAGTAATGAAAAACTGTTTTTT.

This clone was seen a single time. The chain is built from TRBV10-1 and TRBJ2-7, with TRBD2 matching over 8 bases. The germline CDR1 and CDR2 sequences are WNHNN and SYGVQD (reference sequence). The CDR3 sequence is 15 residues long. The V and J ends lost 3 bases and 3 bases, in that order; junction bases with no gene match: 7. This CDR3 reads CASSDVAGSIYEQYF. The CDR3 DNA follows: TGCGCCAGCAGTGATGTAGCGGGATCGATCTACGAGCAGTACTTC.